The 29 T cell receptor beta chains reported below all come from one sample, sequenced in a study of immune heterogeneity within non-small cell lung tumors. Bulk tumor genomic DNA served as template, at around 600 ng per sample. Biopsies, several per primary tumor and spaced far apart, were collected during surgery. Enrolled patients presented with newly diagnosed, previously untreated non-small cell lung cancer and underwent curative surgery. Multiplex PCR was performed with 32 V and 13 J primers, and it amplified TCR beta CDR3. TCRdb used MiXCR to reprocess the multiplex PCR reads, holding one entry per CDR3 protein. Here the sample spans about 3,200 distinct CDR3 sequences, roughly 21% being singletons. The sequencing input was lung tumor tissue. The receptor set was obtained from a man aged 55 to 70 with non-small cell lung cancer.

This clonotype is deemed medium-sized. The V gene is TRBV28, the J gene TRBJ1-2, with TRBD1 as a possible D gene (5 bases). Deletions cut 5 bases from V and 2 bases from J, with 15 bases between. The CDR3 totals 15 residues. CDR1 and CDR2 from the germline V gene are MDHEN and SYDVKM. The CDR3 reads CASSSVGTKNYGYTF. CDR3 sequence (DNA): TGTGCCAGCAGTAGCGTAGGGACGAAGAACTATGGCTACACCTTC.

This clonotype was seen a handful of times. This sequence may be a read error, since a much larger clone differs from it by one base. The genes are TRBV5-1 and TRBJ1-6; TRBD1 matches 9 bases. The trim removed 3 bases at V and 6 bases at J, leaving 7 bases unmatched. Germline V lookup: CDR1 SGHRS, CDR2 YFSETQ. The CDR3 length is 16 residues. CDR3 DNA: TGCGCCAGCAGCTCGGGGTCGACAGGGGGTAATTCACCCCTCCACTTT. Its translation: CASSSGSTGGNSPLHF. Together with reference TRBV5-1 and TRBJ1-6, the CDR3 gives the full variable domain: KAGVTQTPRYLIKTRGQQVTLSCSPISGHRSVSWYQQTPGQGLQFLFEYFSETQRNKGNFPGRFSGRQFSNSRSEMNVSTLELGDSALYLCASSSGSTGGNSPLHFGNGTRLTVT.

In its sample, this clonotype is medium-sized. Its ends do not fully match the called genes, so a read error is possible. The V and J genes are TRBV20-1 and TRBJ2-7, with 9 bases lining up with TRBD2. The CDR3 runs 11 residues. Looked up from germline, CDR1 is DFQATT and CDR2 is SNEGSKA (reference sequence). The CDR3 DNA reads TGCAGGGCTAGCGGGACGTACGAGCAGTACTTC. It specifies CRASGTYEQYF.

This chain uses TRBV7-6 with TRBJ2-5; 16 positions agree with TRBD2. The CDR3 consists of 21 residues. V shed 1 base and J 0 bases; nucleotides not matched to a gene: 11. Germline CDR1 reads SGHVS; CDR2 reads FNYEAQ. The CDR3 is CASSLDPASGLAGGYQETQYF. The DNA of the CDR3 is TGTGCCAGCAGCTTAGACCCAGCCTCGGGACTAGCGGGAGGGTACCAAGAGACCCAGTACTTC.

This clonotype was counted between two and nine times. A much larger clone sits a single nucleotide away, making a read error possible. The chain couples TRBV28 to TRBJ2-7; 9 bases are a match to TRBD2. The length of the CDR3 is 15 residues. CDR1 is MDHEN, CDR2 SYDVKM, per germline. CDR3 DNA sequence: TGTGCCAGCAGTGTCATTAGCGGGAGTCGGTACGGGCAGTACTTC. Encoded protein: CASSVISGSRYGQYF.

This clonotype is medium-sized. This chain links TRBV9 with TRBJ2-5, with D perhaps assigned TRBD1 or TRBD2 (5 bases each). V was pared by 0 bases and J by 4 bases, with 22 bases between. The germline V gene encodes CDR1 SGDLS and CDR2 YYNGEE. The CDR3 consists of 18 residues. The CDR3 is CASSVGVRALNQGETQYF. CDR3 coding DNA: TGTGCCAGCAGCGTAGGGGTGAGGGCTCTCAACCAGGGAGAGACCCAGTACTTC. The full variable domain, completed using reference TRBV9 and TRBJ2-5, is DSGVTQTPKHLITATGQRVTLRCSPRSGDLSVYWYQQSLDQGLQFLIQYYNGEERAKGNILERFSAQQFPDLHSELNLSSLELGDSALYFCASSVGVRALNQGETQYFGPGTRLLVL.

As concerns this clonotype: At one of its ends the junction is not consistent with the germline gene, which may arise from a read error. The V gene is TRBV5-1, the J gene TRBJ2-7; D is perhaps TRBD1 or TRBD2 (5 bases each). There are 15 residues in the CDR3. Germline V CDR1 and CDR2: SGHRS, YFSETQ. DNA for the CDR3: TGCGCCAGCAGCCGTGGGGACGGCAGCTCCTACGAGCGGTACTTC. Protein sequence: CASSRGDGSSYERYF.

Within the sample, this clonotype is medium-sized. The V gene is TRBV7-8, the J gene TRBJ2-3; D not resolved. The germline gives CDR1 SGHVS, CDR2 FQNEAQ. V was shortened by 3 bases and J by 3 bases, with 10 bases between the two germline ends. The length of the CDR3 is 14 residues. In DNA form, the CDR3 reads TGTGCCAGCAGCTTTCTGGAAGATACAGATACGCAGTATTTT. It yields the protein CASSFLEDTDTQYF.

By frequency in the sample, this clonotype is medium-sized. The chain has TRBV6-1 and TRBJ2-2; D not certain. The germline V and J ends were trimmed by 7 bases and 0 bases, with 0 bases remaining between them. CDR3 length equals 11 residues. Germline CDR1 reads MNHNS; CDR2 reads SASEGT. CDR3 DNA sequence: TGTGCCAGCACGAACACCGGGGAGCTGTTTTTT. This codes for CASTNTGELFF.

In this sample, this clonotype is medium-sized (0.01 to 0.1%). The CDR3 loop is CASSIRDRNYGYTF. The DNA of the CDR3 is TGTGCCAGCAGCATCCGGGACAGGAACTATGGCTACACCTTC. The chain combines TRBV9 with TRBJ1-2, with 8 bases fitting TRBD1. Germline loops: CDR1 SGDLS, CDR2 YYNGEE. CDR3 length: 14 residues. V lost 4 bases and J lost 2; bases outside the gene matches: 4.

Comments on this clonotype: Possible read error: a much larger clone is one base away. The DNA of the CDR3 is TGTGCCAGCAGAGGACTAGCGGGTGAACCGATCGGGGAGCTGTTTTTT. It encodes CASRGLAGEPIGELFF. The rearrangement links TRBV2 to TRBJ2-2; 11 bases line up with TRBD2. The V and J ends lost 6 bases and 7 bases, in that order; junction bases with no gene match: 10. CDR3 size: 16 residues. CDR1 is SNHLY, CDR2 FYNNEI, per germline.

Judged by abundance, this clonotype is medium-sized. V gene TRBV6-1 combines with J gene TRBJ2-7; 8 bases match TRBD1. V was clipped by 11 bases and J by 4 bases; unmatched bases: 10. From germline, CDR1 is MNHNS and CDR2 SASEGT. The CDR3 is 13 residues long. The CDR3 sequence: CAGAGQALYEQYF. CDR3 nucleotides: TGTGCCGGTGCGGGACAGGCCCTATACGAGCAGTACTTC.

Of note for this clonotype: With a much larger clone just one base away, this may be a read error. The chain uses TRBV6-4 and TRBJ2-1; D is tentatively TRBD1 or TRBD2 (6 bases each). The CDR3 contains 13 residues. CDR1 MRHNA and CDR2 SNTAGT come from the germline V gene. The CDR3 is CASSRHGGNEHFF. As DNA, the CDR3 is TGTGCCAGCAGCCGACACGGGGGCAATGAGCATTTCTTC.

This clonotype qualifies as medium-sized. The chain recombines TRBV2 with TRBJ2-1, with 14 bases matching TRBD2. The junction had 9 bases not matched to a gene; V was cut back by 8 bases and J by 3 bases. Germline V gives CDR1 SNHLY, CDR2 FYNNEI. This CDR3 has 17 amino acids. The CDR3 coding sequence is TGTGCCAGCTCCGGGACTAGCGGGAGAAAGATCTACAATGAGCAGTTCTTC. Protein product: CASSGTSGRKIYNEQFF.

Of note for this clonotype: A much larger clone sits a single nucleotide away, making a read error possible. This chain uses TRBV20-1 with TRBJ2-3; the D gene is possibly TRBD2 (6 bases). The CDR3 length is 16 residues. In germline, CDR1 is DFQATT, CDR2 SNEGSKA (reference sequence). The CDR3 spells CNATTGLPEGTDTQYF. CDR3 DNA sequence: TGCAATGCTACCACGGGACTCCCTGAGGGCACAGATACGCAGTATTTT.

Turning to this clonotype: The junction departs from germline at one end; a sequencing error may be responsible. This rearrangement joins TRBV20-1 to TRBJ2-7, with D perhaps matching TRBD1 or TRBD2 (6 bases each). Germline loops: CDR1 DFQATT, CDR2 SNEGSKA (reference sequence). The CDR3 is made up of 14 amino acids. The DNA for the CDR3 is TGCAGTGCTAGCCCCGGGACCGGGGGCTACGAGCACTACTTC. Encoded protein: CSASPGTGGYEHYF.

This clonotype is judged medium-sized. The chain employs TRBV4-2 and TRBJ1-6; D gene ambiguous. Trimming removed 4 bases at V and 7 bases at J, with 11 bases between. The CDR3 is 14 amino acids. Germline-derived CDR1 and CDR2 are LGHNA and YNFKEQ. CDR3 DNA: TGTGCCAGCAGCCTTAAACAAGAGAATTCACCCCTCCACTTT. Translated, it gives CASSLKQENSPLHF.

This clonotype occurred once. With a much larger clone just one base away, this may be a read error. The V gene is TRBV28, the J gene TRBJ2-7; D remains unclear. V shed 7 bases and J shed 6 bases, with 16 bases lying between them. CDR1 MDHEN and CDR2 SYDVKM come from the germline V gene. The CDR3 is made up of 13 amino acids. The CDR3 nucleotides are TGTGCCAGCACCGGGTGGATTGTGGGCGAGCAGTACTTC. Translating it yields CASTGWIVGEQYF. Full variable domain (rest looked up from reference TRBV28 and TRBJ2-7): DVKVTQSSRYLVKRTGEKVFLECVQDMDHENMFWYRQDPGLGLRLIYFSYDVKMKEKGDIPEGYSVSREKKERFSLILESASTNQTSMYLCASTGWIVGEQYFGPGTRLTVT.

By share of the sample, this clonotype is medium-sized. CDR3 in DNA: TGTGCCAGCAGTCCCGGGGGGGAAGAGACCCAGTACTTC. Protein sequence: CASSPGGEETQYF. The V call is TRBV6-1, the J call TRBJ2-5; the match to TRBD2 covers 8 bases. This CDR3 is built from 13 residues. Germline V gene data show CDR1 as MNHNS and CDR2 as SASEGT. The ends lost 5 bases at V and 3 bases at J; junction bases unmatched: 2.

This clonotype is medium-sized within its sample. V is TRBV6-6 and J is TRBJ2-2, with D possibly matching TRBD2 (5 bases). This CDR3 contains 14 residues. V lost 0 bases to trimming and J lost 4 bases, with 6 bases between them. Germline CDR1 reads MNHNY; CDR2 reads SVGAGI (reference sequence). CDR3: CASSYSRGTGELFF. In DNA, the CDR3 is TGTGCCAGCAGTTACTCACGGGGCACCGGGGAGCTGTTTTTT.

This clonotype is medium-sized in the sample. The V and J genes are TRBV12-3 or TRBV12-4 and TRBJ1-3, with D possibly TRBD1 on 5 matching bases. CDR3 length equals 11 residues. The V end was cut by 8 bases, the J end by 3 bases, with 5 bases between. CDR3 sequence: CASQGGNTIYF. The DNA for the CDR3 is TGTGCCAGCCAGGGTGGAAACACCATATATTTT.

This chain uses TRBV18 with TRBJ2-2, with a possible D match to TRBD2 (6 bases). From germline, CDR1 is KGHSH and CDR2 LQKENI. V was pared by 0 bases and J by 1 base, with 9 bases between. This CDR3 is built from 16 residues. In DNA, the CDR3 is TGTGCCAGCTCACCACCGAACGGGGGGAACACCGGGGAGCTGTTTTTT. Protein: CASSPPNGGNTGELFF.

Details on this clonotype: This may be a read error: a much more frequent sequence differs by one nucleotide. DNA of the CDR3: TGTGCCAGCAGTTGGGACAGGGGATGCTCCTACAATGAGCAGTTCTTC. The encoded protein is CASSWDRGCSYNEQFF. V is TRBV2 and J is TRBJ2-1, with 10 bases matching TRBD1. The CDR3 has 16 residues. The germline V gene has CDR1 SNHLY and CDR2 FYNNEI. V was pared by 5 bases and J by 0 bases, with 4 bases of the junction left unmatched.

In its sample, this clonotype ranks as medium-sized. The genes are TRBV3-1 and TRBJ2-3; TRBD2 matches at 12 bases. Trimming at V came to 5 bases and at J to 2 bases, leaving 5 bases not matched to a gene. Per germline, CDR1 LGHDT and CDR2 YNNKEL (reference sequence). The CDR3 length is 16 residues. In nucleotides, the CDR3 is TGTGCCAGCAGCTACGGGACTAGCGGGTACACAGATACGCAGTATTTT. It is translated as CASSYGTSGYTDTQYF.

By proportion, this clonotype is medium-sized. The chain recombines TRBV7-3 with TRBJ2-1; a possible D gene is TRBD1 (7 bases). CDR3 length: 17 residues. Looked up from germline, CDR1 is SGHTA and CDR2 is FQGTGA. V lost 2 bases and J lost 8, with 22 bases in between. The CDR3 bases are TGTGCCAGCAGCTTAGTCTCCCCCGGGGGCCAGGGGGATGAGCAGTTCTTC. This encodes CASSLVSPGGQGDEQFF.

This clonotype is classed as medium-sized. The chain combines TRBV6-2 or TRBV6-3 with TRBJ2-1; tentative D call: TRBD2 (6 bases). V dropped 0 bases and J dropped 5 bases, with 17 bases sitting between them. This CDR3 has 17 amino acids. Germline V gene data show CDR1 as MNHEY and CDR2 as SVGEGT. This CDR3 reads CASSYSISGSDNNEQFF. Here the CDR3 DNA reads TGTGCCAGCAGTTACTCAATCTCCGGGAGTGACAACAATGAGCAGTTCTTC.

In its sample, this clonotype ranks as medium-sized. The chain is built from TRBV28 and TRBJ2-7; 7 bases agree with TRBD1. V shed 7 bases and J 3 bases; nucleotides not matched to a gene: 9. This CDR3 has 14 amino acids. Germline V CDR1 and CDR2: MDHEN, SYDVKM. CDR3 in amino acids: CASMYRDRFYEQYF. The DNA for the CDR3 is TGTGCCAGCATGTACAGGGACAGATTCTACGAGCAGTACTTC.

The sample holds a few counts of this clonotype. A clone one base away is much larger, so this may be a read error. This sequence joins TRBV28 and TRBJ2-7, with D maybe TRBD1 (6 bases). Trimming removed 1 base from V and 0 bases from J, with 25 bases in between. Germline values: CDR1 MDHEN, CDR2 SYDVKM. This CDR3 spans 20 amino acids. For the CDR3, the DNA is TGTGCCAGCAGTTTATCGCTTGCCACCAGTGGACAGCGGCTCTCCTACGAGCAGTACTTC. It specifies CASSLSLATSGQRLSYEQYF. Based on the CDR3 plus reference TRBV28 and TRBJ2-7, the full variable domain is DVKVTQSSRYLVKRTGEKVFLECVQDMDHENMFWYRQDPGLGLRLIYFSYDVKMKEKGDIPEGYSVSREKKERFSLILESASTNQTSMYLCASSLSLATSGQRLSYEQYFGPGTRLTVT.

This clonotype has more than one count but fewer than ten. The junction shows a germline mismatch at one end, possibly a read error. V is TRBV27 and J is TRBJ2-6; 12 bases align to TRBD2. The CDR3 runs to 18 residues. Germline lookup yields CDR1 MNHEY and CDR2 SMNVEV (reference sequence). DNA for the CDR3: TGTGCCGGCAGTTCGGCTAGCGGGAGGGCCGATGGGGCCAACGTCCTGACTTTC. Protein product: CAGSSASGRADGANVLTF.